The 12 T cell receptor beta chains below come from one sample, sequenced in a study of Ad26.COV2.S vaccination and SARS-CoV-2 variants. The data were produced by immunoSEQ multiplex PCR, yet TCRdb's version contains in-frame clones alone and is incomplete. The profile shows some 250,000 clones, roughly 90% of them singletons. Treatment in this sample: around 19 received Ad26.COV2.S at low or high dose, single or two shots; 5 received placebo; per-sample allocation not given. The samples were gathered on day 63 after the first injection of vaccine or placebo. The source material was peripheral blood, sampled in a trial of Ad26.COV2.S vaccine versus placebo. These receptors were taken from a person aged 18-65 years who received the Ad26.COV2.S COVID-19 vaccine or a placebo.

V and J are TRBV5-6 and TRBJ2-1; TRBD2 might be the D (6 bases). The CDR3 length is 12 residues. Trimming left V 4 bases short and J 9 bases short, with 11 bases between. CDR1 and CDR2 from the germline V gene are SGHDT and YYEEEE. The CDR3: CASSPGTVEQFF. The CDR3 DNA reads TGTGCCAGCAGCCCAGGGACTGTTGAGCAGTTCTTC. Combining the CDR3 with reference TRBV5-6 and TRBJ2-1 gives the whole variable domain DAGVTQSPTHLIKTRGQQVTLRCSPKSGHDTVSWYQQALGQGPQFIFQYYEEEERQRGNFPDRFSGHQFPNYSSELNVNALLLGDSALYLCASSPGTVEQFFGPGTRLTVL.

V and J are TRBV4-1 and TRBJ2-5, with 12 bases aligning to TRBD1. CDR3 length: 16 amino acids. With 1 base clipped from V and 5 bases from J, the junction kept 5 bases outside the gene matches. Germline-derived CDR1 and CDR2 are MGHRA and YSYEKL. The CDR3 region is CASSQGGTGGWETQYF. The DNA for the CDR3 is TGCGCCAGCAGCCAAGGAGGGACAGGGGGCTGGGAGACCCAGTACTTC.

The V call is TRBV7-2, the J call TRBJ2-5, with D unresolved. CDR1 is SGHTA, CDR2 FQGNSA, per germline. The V end lost 1 base, the J end lost 5 bases, and 8 bases lay between the germline ends. There are 13 residues in the CDR3. DNA for the CDR3: TGTGCCAGCAGCTTAGGTTCGGCGGAGACCCAGTACTTC. It is translated as CASSLGSAETQYF.

CDR3 DNA: TGCGCCAGCAGCCCCACGGGGTGGACCTACGAGCAGTACTTC. Protein sequence: CASSPTGWTYEQYF. V usage is TRBV5-1 and J usage is TRBJ2-7, with D perhaps TRBD2 (5 bases). Trimming pared 4 bases from V and 2 bases from J, leaving 13 bases between. The CDR3 is made up of 14 amino acids. CDR1 is SGHRS and CDR2 is YFSETQ in the germline V gene.

This chain connects TRBV6-5 to TRBJ2-2; 13 nucleotides line up with TRBD2. Germline assignment: CDR1 MNHEY and CDR2 SVGAGI. This CDR3 region has 16 residues. Germline trimming cut 2 bases from V and 7 bases from J; bases unmatched to any gene: 4. DNA for the CDR3: TGTGCCAGCAGTTACGGACTAGCGGGGGTCGACGGGGAGCTGTTTTTT. This codes for CASSYGLAGVDGELFF.

The CDR3 DNA sequence: TGTGCCAGCAGTTACTCGAACAGGGGGTACGGCTACACCTTC. Translated, it gives CASSYSNRGYGYTF. The V call is TRBV6-5, the J call TRBJ1-2; 8 bases line up with TRBD1. Germline trimming cut 0 bases from V and 8 bases from J; bases unmatched to any gene: 5. The CDR3 runs to 14 residues. Per germline, CDR1 MNHEY and CDR2 SVGAGI.

V is TRBV21-1 and J is TRBJ2-2. TRBV21-1 is a pseudogene locus. The CDR3 loop spans 15 amino acids. The CDR3 sequence is CASSKGGSNTGELFF. The CDR3 DNA follows: TGTGCCAGCAGCAAAGGGGGGTCGAACACCGGGGAGCTGTTTTTT.

J is TRBJ2-5 and V is TRBV6-5, with a weak D call TRBD1 (7 bases). This CDR3 comprises 16 residues. Germline CDR1 MNHEY, CDR2 SVGAGI. Trimming shortened V by 0 bases and J by 1 base, and 12 bases separated the two germline ends. This chain's CDR3 is CASSYSFQGGQETQYF. The CDR3 DNA sequence: TGTGCCAGCAGTTACTCATTCCAGGGGGGCCAAGAGACCCAGTACTTC.

The chain employs TRBV4-3 and TRBJ2-7, with TRBD2 as a possible D gene (6 bases). The germline gives CDR1 LGHNA, CDR2 YSLEER. Trimming removed 4 bases at V and 6 bases at J, with 16 bases between. The CDR3 runs 14 residues. The CDR3 sequence: CASSRELERAEQYF. As DNA, the CDR3 is TGCGCCAGCAGCCGAGAACTTGAGCGGGCCGAGCAGTACTTC.

The CDR3: CASSTPGLPTEAFF. DNA of the CDR3: TGTGCCAGCAGCACCCCGGGACTACCCACTGAAGCTTTCTTT. The rearrangement links TRBV13 to TRBJ1-1, with a possible D match to TRBD1 (5 bases). Trimming stripped 5 bases from V and 4 bases from J, with 14 bases between. The CDR3 totals 14 residues. Germline loops: CDR1 PRHDT, CDR2 FYEKMQ (reference sequence). Based on the CDR3 plus reference TRBV13 and TRBJ1-1, the full variable domain is AAGVIQSPRHLIKEKRETATLKCYPIPRHDTVYWYQQGPGQDPQFLISFYEKMQSDKGSIPDRFSAQQFSDYHSELNMSSLELGDSALYFCASSTPGLPTEAFFGQGTRLTVV.

This clone has only one observation. The sample carries other DNA sequences with the same CDR3. The genes are TRBV5-1 and TRBJ2-5, with no clear D. CDR1 is SGHRS and CDR2 is YFSETQ in the germline V gene. Trimming removed 0 bases from V and 0 bases from J, with 6 bases in between. The CDR3 is 14 residues long. CDR3 nucleotides: TGCGCCAGCAGCTTGGCAGGCTACCAAGAGACCCAGTACTTC. Protein: CASSLAGYQETQYF.

V is TRBV4-2 and J is TRBJ1-3, with 9 bases matching TRBD1. Trimming removed 2 bases from V and 4 bases from J; junction bases left unmatched: 12. This CDR3 is 18 amino acids long. In germline, CDR1 is LGHNA, CDR2 YNFKEQ. The CDR3 DNA is TGTGCCAGCAGCCAACCGGGACAGGGATCCCTGGGGGGAAACACCATATATTTT. It yields the protein CASSQPGQGSLGGNTIYF.